One and the same sample provided the 23 T cell receptor beta chains below, sequenced in a study of shared clonotypes between healthy human individuals. Generated by immunoSEQ multiplex PCR, the TCRdb table keeps only in-frame clones and is missing some. The table shows about 1.1 million clones, with approximately 78% occurring only once. The source material was memory CD4+ T cells from PBMCs. Sample subset: CD45RA-negative fraction. The receptors derive from a young man in good health. Some clones in this sample may be carry-over from other donors' samples.

To note about this clone: Other nucleotide sequences from this sample produce the same CDR3. Here the CDR3 DNA reads TGCGCCAGCAGGGACACCTCTGGGGCCAACGTCCTGACTTTC. It translates to CASRDTSGANVLTF. V and J are TRBV5-1 and TRBJ2-6, with D perhaps matching TRBD1 (5 bases). The V gene's germline CDR1 is SGHRS and CDR2 YFSETQ. V was shortened by 5 bases and J by 0 bases, with 6 bases between the two germline ends. CDR3 length: 14 amino acids.

In this sample, this clone turned up once. The rearrangement links TRBV6-5 to TRBJ1-1, with D hard to call. Germline lookup yields CDR1 MNHEY and CDR2 SVGAGI. The CDR3 loop spans 15 amino acids. V shed 6 bases and J shed 0 bases, with 14 bases lying between them. CDR3 coding DNA: TGTGCCAGCAGCCCGTGGGAATCCATGAACACTGAAGCTTTCTTT. It translates to CASSPWESMNTEAFF.

This chain connects TRBV20-1 to TRBJ2-7; unclear D gene. This CDR3 has 9 residues. Germline V gene sequence: CDR1 DFQATT, CDR2 SNEGSKA (reference sequence). Trimming took off 3 bases at V and 6 bases at J, with 3 bases between the two ends. This chain's CDR3 is CSASFEQYF. DNA of the CDR3: TGCAGTGCTAGTTTCGAGCAGTACTTC.

The V call is TRBV19, the J call TRBJ1-5; D gene unclear. The CDR3 runs 13 residues. V shed 3 bases and J shed 7 bases, with 10 bases lying between them. The germline CDR1 and CDR2 sequences are LNHDA and SQIVND (reference sequence). In nucleotides, the CDR3 is TGTGCCAGTAGTATGAGAGGGAACCAGCCCCAGCATTTT. Translating gives CASSMRGNQPQHF.

The chain combines TRBV7-8 with TRBJ2-2, with 10 positions matching TRBD1. The germline V gene has CDR1 SGHVS and CDR2 FQNEAQ. V lost 6 bases and J lost 7; bases outside the gene matches: 8. This CDR3 spans 15 amino acids. The CDR3 nucleotides read TGTGCCAGCAGAAGACAGGGGGCCACGGGCGGGGAGCTGTTTTTT. Its protein is CASRRQGATGGELFF.

The genes are TRBV28 and TRBJ1-4; 9 nucleotides match TRBD1. The germline V gene has CDR1 MDHEN and CDR2 SYDVKM. The CDR3 consists of 19 residues. With V trimmed by 5 bases and J by 8 bases, 21 bases remained unmatched. Here the CDR3 reads CASSGGPGQGTRGREKLFF. The CDR3 DNA reads as TGTGCCAGCAGTGGGGGCCCGGGACAGGGAACTAGGGGACGAGAAAAACTGTTTTTT.

The chain uses TRBV5-1 and TRBJ2-5, with D perhaps TRBD1 (5 bases). Trimming cost V 4 bases and J 9 bases, with 22 bases left between them. CDR1 is SGHRS and CDR2 is YFSETQ in the germline V gene. The CDR3 is 15 residues long. CDR3 in amino acids: CASSLNSRTQGAQYF. As DNA, the CDR3 is TGCGCCAGCAGCCTGAACTCAAGGACCCAAGGGGCCCAGTACTTC.

This clone was counted many times. The chain is built from TRBV10-3 and TRBJ1-1; TRBD1 aligns across 10 bases. The CDR3 runs to 14 residues. Unmatched junction bases numbered 7, after V lost 6 bases and J lost 6 bases. Per germline, CDR1 ENHRY and CDR2 SYGVKD. DNA of the CDR3: TGTGCCATCAGCGACCTTGGACAGGGGGCTGAAGCTTTCTTT. Its translation: CAISDLGQGAEAFF.

This chain uses TRBV2 with TRBJ1-5; D is ambiguous. Trimming took off 4 bases at V and 5 bases at J, with 12 bases between the two ends. The germline V gene has CDR1 SNHLY and CDR2 FYNNEI. There are 14 residues in the CDR3. The CDR3 bases are TGTGCCAGCAGTGCAAATGGACTGTATCAGCCCCAGCATTTT. This encodes CASSANGLYQPQHF.

The chain couples TRBV7-9 to TRBJ1-2; the D is unclear. V shed 2 bases and J shed 2 bases, with 6 bases lying between them. The CDR3 consists of 13 residues. The V gene's germline CDR1 is SEHNR and CDR2 FQNEAQ (reference sequence). The CDR3 coding sequence is TGTGCCAGCAGCTTAAATGGGAACTATGGCTACACCTTC. The encoded protein is CASSLNGNYGYTF.

This chain joins TRBV29-1 and TRBJ2-1; 12 nucleotides agree with TRBD2. The ends lost 4 bases at V and 4 bases at J; junction bases unmatched: 14. This CDR3 has 18 residues. Per the germline V gene, CDR1 is SQVTM and CDR2 is ANQGSEA. For the CDR3, the DNA is TGCAGCGTTGTCCGGAGGGCTAGCGGGAGGGCCGGGTACAATGAGCAGTTCTTC. Encoded protein: CSVVRRASGRAGYNEQFF.

The rearrangement uses TRBV5-1 and TRBJ2-3; TRBD2 might be the D (5 bases). Trimming removed 4 bases from V and 2 bases from J, with 20 bases in between. Per the germline V gene, CDR1 is SGHRS and CDR2 is YFSETQ. CDR3 length: 17 amino acids. The CDR3 sequence: CASSATIASPVTDTQYF. CDR3 bases: TGCGCCAGCAGCGCAACGATAGCGAGCCCCGTCACAGATACGCAGTATTTT.

This sequence joins TRBV4-3 and TRBJ2-5; 7 positions match TRBD1. The J call is uncertain, as TRBJ2-7 better fits the DNA end. CDR3 length: 14 amino acids. In germline, CDR1 is LGHNA, CDR2 YSLEER. For the CDR3, the DNA is TGCGCCAGCAGCCAGGACAGGAGTCTCTACGAGCAGTACTTC. It specifies CASSQDRSLYEQYF.

Note on this clone: Other nucleotide sequences in the sample specify the same CDR3. The chain has TRBV7-2 and TRBJ2-5, with D perhaps matching TRBD1 (6 bases). V gave up 5 bases and J gave up 2 bases, with 9 bases separating them. Germline lookup yields CDR1 SGHTA and CDR2 FQGNSA. The CDR3 spans 13 residues. CDR3 DNA: TGTGCCAGCAGCCCCGGGACACAAGAGACCCAGTACTTC. This encodes CASSPGTQETQYF.

The chain employs TRBV29-1 and TRBJ2-7; 9 nucleotides agree with TRBD2. Trimming cost V 6 bases and J 7 bases; bases outside gene matches: 13. There are 14 residues in the CDR3. Germline values: CDR1 SQVTM, CDR2 ANQGSEA. The CDR3 loop reads CSVLGTSSLREQYF. In DNA form, the CDR3 reads TGCAGCGTCCTAGGGACTAGCTCCCTGAGGGAGCAGTACTTC.

The chain has TRBV5-1 and TRBJ2-7; TRBD2 matches 9 bases. There are 14 residues in the CDR3. V shed 2 bases and J 4 bases; nucleotides not matched to a gene: 4. CDR1 SGHRS and CDR2 YFSETQ come from the germline V gene. The CDR3 DNA sequence: TGCGCCAGCAGCTTTTCCCTAGCGGGGTACGAGCAGTACTTC. This gives the protein CASSFSLAGYEQYF.

The rearrangement uses TRBV5-1 and TRBJ2-1; possible D gene TRBD2, 6 bases. The V end was cut by 4 bases, the J end by 7 bases, with 15 bases between. The CDR3 spans 14 residues. Germline values: CDR1 SGHRS, CDR2 YFSETQ. CDR3 in amino acids: CASSPEGTRNEQFF. The CDR3 DNA is TGCGCCAGCAGCCCGGAGGGTACGCGAAATGAGCAGTTCTTC.

A few counts support this clone. The rearrangement uses TRBV20-1 and TRBJ2-7; D is undetermined. CDR3 length equals 10 residues. Germline V gene data show CDR1 as DFQATT and CDR2 as SNEGSKA (reference sequence). V lost 3 bases and J lost 6, with 6 bases in between. The CDR3 sequence: CSASPVEQYF. The CDR3 nucleotides are TGCAGTGCTAGTCCCGTCGAGCAGTACTTC.

A few counts support this clone. J is TRBJ1-3 and V is TRBV30; D unclear. CDR1 and CDR2 from the germline V gene are GTSNPN and SVGIG (reference sequence). The CDR3 has 12 residues. Trimming cost V 5 bases and J 1 base, with 6 bases left between them. CDR3 region: CAWDGSGNTIYF. For the CDR3, the DNA is TGTGCCTGGGACGGATCTGGAAACACCATATATTTT.

This clone has a handful of counts. The chain uses TRBV5-4 and TRBJ2-1, with 8 bases matching TRBD2. CDR3 size: 17 residues. The germline gives CDR1 SGHNT, CDR2 YYREEE (reference sequence). The junction had 8 bases not matched to a gene; V was cut back by 1 base and J by 2 bases. Here the CDR3 DNA reads TGTGCCAGCAGCTTGCGTAGCGGGGCACCCCCCTACAATGAGCAGTTCTTC. Encoded protein: CASSLRSGAPPYNEQFF.

J is TRBJ2-6 and V is TRBV2, with D perhaps TRBD1 (6 bases). V shed 6 bases and J shed 3 bases, with 12 bases lying between them. Germline V lookup: CDR1 SNHLY, CDR2 FYNNEI. This CDR3 spans 15 amino acids. The CDR3 reads CASSTSGVGANVLTF. The CDR3, as DNA: TGTGCCAGCAGCACATCAGGGGTTGGGGCCAACGTCCTGACTTTC.

A single count supports this clone. V gene TRBV28 combines with J gene TRBJ2-2, with D uncertain. Germline lookup yields CDR1 MDHEN and CDR2 SYDVKM. The V end lost 5 bases, the J end lost 2 bases, and 6 bases lay between the germline ends. CDR3 size: 13 residues. CDR3 bases: TGTGCCAGCAGTATTATTAACACCGGGGAGCTGTTTTTT. As protein: CASSIINTGELFF. Combining the CDR3 with reference TRBV28 and TRBJ2-2 gives the whole variable domain DVKVTQSSRYLVKRTGEKVFLECVQDMDHENMFWYRQDPGLGLRLIYFSYDVKMKEKGDIPEGYSVSREKKERFSLILESASTNQTSMYLCASSIINTGELFFGEGSRLTVL.

The chain links TRBV7-2 to TRBJ2-2, with D unclear. Trimming removed 1 base from V and 0 bases from J, with 9 bases in between. Germline lookup yields CDR1 SGHTA and CDR2 FQGNSA. The CDR3 runs 16 residues. In nucleotides, the CDR3 is TGTGCCAGCAGCTTAGAAGCTTTGGCGAACACCGGGGAGCTGTTTTTT. Its translation: CASSLEALANTGELFF. Full variable domain (missing parts from reference TRBV7-2 and TRBJ2-2): GAGVSQSPSNKVTEKGKDVELRCDPISGHTALYWYRQSLGQGLEFLIYFQGNSAPDKSGLPSDRFSAERTGGSVSTLTIQRTQQEDSAVYLCASSLEALANTGELFFGEGSRLTVL.